This entry is about one T cell receptor (beta chain). Its antigen remains unidentified. These data are taken from a study of persistence of HIV-infected CD4 T cells. The overall study: The sample holds CD4+ T cells responsive to CMV or HIV-1 Gag. Blood samples, up to roughly 200 mL, came from multiple time points, except two leukapheresis donors sampled once. General study points: Compared with CD3/CD28-stimulated cells, CMV- and Gag-responding cells showed lower TCRbeta richness.

This was the immunoSEQ version 4 assay in survey mode. Some clones are missing from TCRdb's copy, which holds only in-frame ones; the method was immunoSEQ multiplex PCR. Here the sample spans 48,000 or so clones, around 75% being singletons. The CDR3 length is 15 residues. Germline V gives CDR1 MGHRA, CDR2 YSYEKL. The junction had 5 bases not matched to a gene; V was cut back by 4 bases and J by 1 base. Lysates of CMV-infected fibroblasts at approximately 9.4 ug/mL stimulated these cells. Memory cells lacking CD40L and CD69 with high CD45RO were sorted. Suppressive ART was started during chronic HIV-1 infection in these adults.

This TCR came from an adult man with HIV who was CMV-seropositive. The chain has TRBV4-1 and TRBJ2-3; 7 bases match TRBD2. Sample: CD4+ T cells sorted from PBMCs after approximately 19-hour stimulation, taken from a patient who received antiretroviral therapy. CDR3 DNA sequence: TGCGCCAGCAGCCTTGGGGGGGTTGGCACAGATACGCAGTATTTT. This translates into CASSLGGVGTDTQYF.